This TCR beta chain came from a study of blood T cell repertoires in COVID-19. Study as a whole: In each case, the material was cDNA or gDNA derived from T cells, B-cell-depleted T cells, or PBMCs.

As originally analysed: Reference gene primer amplification gave nucleated cell count estimates. Here immunoSEQ multiplex PCR was the method, and the copy in TCRdb shows in-frame clones only, minus some. Clonal size and the V and J genes are those of that table, whereas D and trimming came from the DNA. The profile shows about 87,000 clones, over 70% of them singletons. CDR3 length: 14 amino acids. Per germline, CDR1 SGDLS and CDR2 YYNGEE. The ends were cut back, 0 bases at V and 0 bases at J, with 6 bases in the middle. The receptor comes from a woman between 50 and 59 years old with acute or convalescent COVID-19. The sequenced material came from peripheral blood. V usage is TRBV9 and J usage is TRBJ1-1; D unclear. Here the CDR3 reads CASSVGSVNTEAFF. CDR3 sequence (DNA): TGTGCCAGCAGCGTAGGCTCAGTGAACACTGAAGCTTTCTTT.